The T cell receptor (beta chain) described here comes from a study of neurological immune-mediated disorders. This clonotype has ten or more counts. Looked up from germline, CDR1 is GTSNPN and CDR2 is SVGIG (reference sequence). The ends lost 2 bases at V and 7 bases at J; junction bases unmatched: 8. The CDR3 consists of 15 residues. 2 million PBMCs stored at -80 C were the source of the unsorted libraries. TCRdb redid the calling of the 5' RACE reads with MiXCR, one entry per CDR3 protein. The sample yields about 50,000 distinct CDR3 sequences, about a tenth seen once. This sequence was found in a woman between 40 and 50 years old with HTLV-1-associated myelopathy (HAM/TSP). Sequencing input: PBMCs. This rearrangement joins TRBV30 to TRBJ2-3; TRBD2 matches at 11 bases. The CDR3 DNA reads as TGTGCCTGGAGTTTGTTAACTAGCGGGGGAAATACGCAGTATTTT. It translates to CAWSLLTSGGNTQYF. Drawing the rest from reference TRBV30 and TRBJ2-3, the complete variable domain is SQTIHQWPATLVQPVGSPLSLECTVEGTSNPNLYWYRQAAGRGLQLLFYSVGIGQISSEVPQNLSASRPQDRQFILSSKKLLLSDSGFYLCAWSLLTSGGNTQYFGPGTRLTVL.